The next 3 T cell receptor beta chains were all read from a single sample in a study of glioma-infiltrating T cells. TCR alpha and beta CDR3 regions were amplified from RNA using iRepertoire nested multiplex PCR. In TCRdb, the multiplex PCR reads were re-called with MiXCR into one record per CDR3 protein. The sample includes some 180,000 distinct CDR3 sequences, around 30% of them seen just once. Sequencing used glioma tissue, nonneoplastic brain tissue, or PBMCs (not recorded which). These receptor sequences come from a human donor with low-grade glioma or glioblastoma, undergoing nonglioma brain surgery, or in good health (not recorded which).

The chain couples TRBV19 to TRBJ2-2; perhaps TRBD2 as D (5 bases). V lost 3 bases, J lost 1 base, and 12 bases lay in between. The CDR3 extends over 16 amino acids. Germline assignment: CDR1 LNHDA and CDR2 SQIVND (reference sequence). CDR3 region: CASSIGLAENTGELFF. As DNA, the CDR3 is TGTGCCAGTAGTATCGGCCTAGCTGAGAACACCGGGGAGCTGTTTTTT.

The sample holds a few counts of this clonotype. The genes are TRBV19 and TRBJ2-7, with TRBD2 matching over 8 bases. The CDR3 is 12 amino acids. Trimming removed 3 bases from V and 7 bases from J; junction bases left unmatched: 2. Germline CDR1 and CDR2: LNHDA and SQIVND (reference sequence). The DNA for the CDR3 is TGTGCCAGTAGTATTGGGACTAGGGAGCAGTACTTC. Amino acids: CASSIGTREQYF.

This clonotype showed up many times. DNA for the CDR3: TGTGCCAGCAGTTACCAGGGACTAGCTGGGGCCAACGTCCTGACTTTC. Its translation: CASSYQGLAGANVLTF. The genes are TRBV6-5 and TRBJ2-6; 8 bases map to TRBD2. Per the germline V gene, CDR1 is MNHEY and CDR2 is SVGAGI. The CDR3 loop spans 16 amino acids. V shed 2 bases, J shed 2 bases, and the junction held 2 bases outside the gene matches.